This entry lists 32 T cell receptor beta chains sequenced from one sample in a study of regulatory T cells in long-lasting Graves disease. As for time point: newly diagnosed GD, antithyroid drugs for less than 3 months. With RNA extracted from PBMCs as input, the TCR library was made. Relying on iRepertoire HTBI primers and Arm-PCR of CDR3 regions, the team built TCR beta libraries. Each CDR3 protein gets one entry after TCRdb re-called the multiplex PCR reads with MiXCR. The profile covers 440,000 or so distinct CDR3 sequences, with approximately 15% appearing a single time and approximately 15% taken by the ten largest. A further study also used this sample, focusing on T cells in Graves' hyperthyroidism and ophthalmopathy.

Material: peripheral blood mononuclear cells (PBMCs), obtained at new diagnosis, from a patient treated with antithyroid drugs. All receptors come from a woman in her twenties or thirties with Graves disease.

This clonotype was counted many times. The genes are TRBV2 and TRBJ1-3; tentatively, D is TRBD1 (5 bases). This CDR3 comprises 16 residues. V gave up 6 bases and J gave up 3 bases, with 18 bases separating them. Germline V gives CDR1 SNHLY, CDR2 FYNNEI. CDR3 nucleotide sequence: TGTGCCAGCAGCGCCGACAGCGCCGCGGGTGGAAACACCATATATTTT. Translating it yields CASSADSAAGGNTIYF.

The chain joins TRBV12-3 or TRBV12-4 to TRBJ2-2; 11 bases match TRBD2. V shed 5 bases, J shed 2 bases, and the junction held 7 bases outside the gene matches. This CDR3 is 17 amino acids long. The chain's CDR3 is CASSQRTSGLNTGELFF. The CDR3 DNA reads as TGTGCCAGCAGTCAAAGGACTAGCGGGCTTAACACCGGGGAGCTGTTTTTT.

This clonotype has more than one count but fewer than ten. The CDR3 is CASSEFFRRELSYEQYF. The CDR3 region has the DNA TGTGCCAGCAGTGAATTTTTTCGGCGGGAGCTCAGCTACGAGCAGTACTTC. The chain uses TRBV6-2 or TRBV6-3 and TRBJ2-7; 7 bases are a match to TRBD2. The CDR3 sequence is 17 residues long. From germline, CDR1 is MNHEY and CDR2 SVGEGT. With V trimmed by 5 bases and J by 3 bases, 16 bases remained unmatched.

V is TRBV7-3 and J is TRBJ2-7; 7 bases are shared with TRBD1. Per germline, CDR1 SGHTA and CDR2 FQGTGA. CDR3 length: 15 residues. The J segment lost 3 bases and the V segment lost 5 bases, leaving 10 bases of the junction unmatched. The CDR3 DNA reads TGTGCCAGCAGCGCCGAACAGGGGCCATACTACGAGCAGTACTTC. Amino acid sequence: CASSAEQGPYYEQYF.

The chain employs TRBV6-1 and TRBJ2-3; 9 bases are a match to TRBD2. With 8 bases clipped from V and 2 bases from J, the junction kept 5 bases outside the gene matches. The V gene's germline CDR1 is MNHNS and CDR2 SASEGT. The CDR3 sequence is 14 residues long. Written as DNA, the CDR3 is TGTGCCAGCCGCGGACTAGCGAACACAGATACGCAGTATTTT. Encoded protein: CASRGLANTDTQYF.

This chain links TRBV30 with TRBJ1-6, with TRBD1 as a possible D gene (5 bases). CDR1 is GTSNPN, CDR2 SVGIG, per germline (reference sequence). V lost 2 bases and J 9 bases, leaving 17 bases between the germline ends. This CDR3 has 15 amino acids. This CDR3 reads CAWSPAGSGSSPLHF. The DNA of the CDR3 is TGTGCCTGGAGTCCCGCAGGGTCGGGTTCTTCACCCCTCCACTTT.

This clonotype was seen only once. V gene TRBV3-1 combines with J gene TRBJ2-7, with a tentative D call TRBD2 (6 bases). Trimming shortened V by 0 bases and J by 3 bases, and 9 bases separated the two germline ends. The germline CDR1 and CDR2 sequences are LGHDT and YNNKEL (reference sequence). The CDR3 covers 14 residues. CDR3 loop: CASSQERDDYEQYF. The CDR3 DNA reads TGTGCCAGCAGCCAAGAGCGGGATGACTACGAGCAGTACTTC.

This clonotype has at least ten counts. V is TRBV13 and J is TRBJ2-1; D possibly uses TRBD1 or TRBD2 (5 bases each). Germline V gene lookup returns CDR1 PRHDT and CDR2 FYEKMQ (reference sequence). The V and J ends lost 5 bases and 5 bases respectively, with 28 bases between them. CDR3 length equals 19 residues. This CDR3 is CASSPPTWDRDDGDNEQFF. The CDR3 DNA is TGTGCCAGCAGCCCACCGACCTGGGACCGGGACGACGGAGACAATGAGCAGTTCTTC.

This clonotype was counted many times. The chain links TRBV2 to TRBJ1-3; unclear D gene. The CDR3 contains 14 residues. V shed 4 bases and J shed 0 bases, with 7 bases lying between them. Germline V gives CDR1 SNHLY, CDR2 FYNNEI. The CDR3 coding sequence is TGTGCCAGCAGTGGCGAGAGCTCTGGAAACACCATATATTTT. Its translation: CASSGESSGNTIYF.

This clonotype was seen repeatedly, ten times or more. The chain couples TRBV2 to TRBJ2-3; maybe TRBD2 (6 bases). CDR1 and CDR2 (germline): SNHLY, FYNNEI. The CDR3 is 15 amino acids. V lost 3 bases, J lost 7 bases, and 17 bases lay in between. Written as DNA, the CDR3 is TGTGCCAGCAGTGACGTTGGGATGGGGGACTATACGCAGTATTTT. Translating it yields CASSDVGMGDYTQYF.

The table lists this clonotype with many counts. CDR3 region: CASGLVPSEGSYNEQFF. The CDR3 nucleotides read TGTGCTAGTGGTTTGGTTCCGAGCGAAGGGAGCTACAATGAGCAGTTCTTC. This chain links TRBV12-5 with TRBJ2-1, with D possibly being TRBD2 (5 bases). CDR3 size: 17 residues. V shed 0 bases and J shed 3 bases, with 15 bases lying between them. Germline lookup yields CDR1 LGHNT and CDR2 FRNRAP.

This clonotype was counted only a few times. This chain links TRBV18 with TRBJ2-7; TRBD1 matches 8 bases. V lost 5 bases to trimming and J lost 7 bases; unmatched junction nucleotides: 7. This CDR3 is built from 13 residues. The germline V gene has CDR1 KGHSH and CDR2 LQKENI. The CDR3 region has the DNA TGTGCCAGCTCAACGGACAGGGTTAGGGAGCAGTACTTC. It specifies CASSTDRVREQYF.

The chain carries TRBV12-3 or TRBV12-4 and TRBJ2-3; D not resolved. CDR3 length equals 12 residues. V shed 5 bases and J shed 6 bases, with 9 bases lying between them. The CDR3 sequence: CASSNLADTQYF. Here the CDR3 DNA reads TGTGCCAGCAGTAACCTTGCGGATACGCAGTATTTT.

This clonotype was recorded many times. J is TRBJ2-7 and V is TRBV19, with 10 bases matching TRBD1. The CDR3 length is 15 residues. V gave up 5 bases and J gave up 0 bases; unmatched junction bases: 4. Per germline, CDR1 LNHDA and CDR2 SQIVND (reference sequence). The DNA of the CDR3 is TGTGCCAGTAGTCCCGGGACAGGGGTCTCCTACGAGCAGTACTTC. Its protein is CASSPGTGVSYEQYF.

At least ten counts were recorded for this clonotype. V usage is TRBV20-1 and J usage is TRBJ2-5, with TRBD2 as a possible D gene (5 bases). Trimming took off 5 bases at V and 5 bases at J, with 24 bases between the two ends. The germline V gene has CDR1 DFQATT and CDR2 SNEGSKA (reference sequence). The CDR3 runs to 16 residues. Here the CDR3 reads CSAPDGLGTPSETQYF. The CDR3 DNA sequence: TGCAGTGCTCCCGACGGACTTGGTACCCCGAGCGAGACCCAGTACTTC.

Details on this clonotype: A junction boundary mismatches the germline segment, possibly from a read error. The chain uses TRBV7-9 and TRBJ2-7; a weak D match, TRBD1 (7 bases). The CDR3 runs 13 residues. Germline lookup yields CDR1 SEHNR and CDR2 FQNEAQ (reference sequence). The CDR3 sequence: CASSLADRYEQYF. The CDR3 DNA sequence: TGTGCCAGCAGTTTAGCGGACAGGTACGAGCAGTACTTC.

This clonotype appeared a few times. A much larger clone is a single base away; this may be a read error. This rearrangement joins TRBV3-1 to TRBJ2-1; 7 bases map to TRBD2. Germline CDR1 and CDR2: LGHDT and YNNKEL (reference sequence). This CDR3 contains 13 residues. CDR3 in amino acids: CATGGEGVYEHFF. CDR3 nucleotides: TGTGCCACCGGAGGGGAGGGCGTCTATGAGCATTTCTTC.

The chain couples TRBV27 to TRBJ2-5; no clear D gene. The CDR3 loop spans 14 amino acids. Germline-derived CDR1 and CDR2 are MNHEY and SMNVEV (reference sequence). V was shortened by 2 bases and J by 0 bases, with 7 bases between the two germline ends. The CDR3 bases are TGTGCCAGCAGTTTAGCCACAGACCAAGAGACCCAGTACTTC. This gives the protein CASSLATDQETQYF.

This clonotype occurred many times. This CDR3 reads CASTPRGSLMNTEAFF. The CDR3, as DNA: TGTGCCAGCACCCCCAGAGGGAGCCTCATGAACACTGAAGCTTTCTTT. The rearrangement uses TRBV6-1 and TRBJ1-1, with D unclear. Germline CDR1 MNHNS, CDR2 SASEGT. The CDR3 sequence is 16 residues long. V was cut by 7 bases and J by 0 bases, with 18 bases left in between.

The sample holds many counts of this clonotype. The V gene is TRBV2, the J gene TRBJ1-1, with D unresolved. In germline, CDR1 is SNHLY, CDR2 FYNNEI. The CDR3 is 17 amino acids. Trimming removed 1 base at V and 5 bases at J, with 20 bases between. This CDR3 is CASSEVPAGWLETEAFF. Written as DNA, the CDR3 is TGTGCCAGCAGTGAAGTCCCCGCGGGCTGGTTGGAGACTGAAGCTTTCTTT. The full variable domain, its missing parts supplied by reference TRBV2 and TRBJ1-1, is EPEVTQTPSHQVTQMGQEVILRCVPISNHLYFYWYRQILGQKVEFLVSFYNNEISEKSEIFDDQFSVERPDGSNFTLKIRSTKLEDSAMYFCASSEVPAGWLETEAFFGQGTRLTVV.

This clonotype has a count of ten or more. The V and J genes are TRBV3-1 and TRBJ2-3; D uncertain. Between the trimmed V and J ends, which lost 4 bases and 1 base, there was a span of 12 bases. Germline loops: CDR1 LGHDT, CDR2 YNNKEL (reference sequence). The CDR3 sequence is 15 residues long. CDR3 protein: CASSPELLRTDTQYF. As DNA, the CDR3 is TGTGCCAGCAGCCCCGAGCTTCTCCGCACAGATACGCAGTATTTT.

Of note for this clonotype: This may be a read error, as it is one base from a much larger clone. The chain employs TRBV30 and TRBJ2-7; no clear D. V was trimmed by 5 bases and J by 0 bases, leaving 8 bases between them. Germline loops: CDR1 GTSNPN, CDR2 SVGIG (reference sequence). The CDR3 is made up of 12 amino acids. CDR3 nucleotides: TGTGCCTGGGACACGAGCTCCTACGAGCAGTACTTC. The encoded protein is CAWDTSSYEQYF.

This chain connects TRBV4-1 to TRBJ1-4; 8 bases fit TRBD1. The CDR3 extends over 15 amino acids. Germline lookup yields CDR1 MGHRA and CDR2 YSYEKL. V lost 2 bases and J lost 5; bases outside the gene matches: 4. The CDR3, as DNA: TGCGCCAGCAGCCAACCCGGGACAGGCAATGAAAAACTGTTTTTT. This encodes CASSQPGTGNEKLFF.

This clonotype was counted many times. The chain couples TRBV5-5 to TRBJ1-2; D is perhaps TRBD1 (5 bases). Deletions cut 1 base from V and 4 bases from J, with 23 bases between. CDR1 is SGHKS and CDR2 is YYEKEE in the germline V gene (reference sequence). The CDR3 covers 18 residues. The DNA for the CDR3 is TGTGCCAGCAGCTTGTACGCCCCCAGGGAAAGGGAGAGCTATGGCTACACCTTC. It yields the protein CASSLYAPRERESYGYTF.

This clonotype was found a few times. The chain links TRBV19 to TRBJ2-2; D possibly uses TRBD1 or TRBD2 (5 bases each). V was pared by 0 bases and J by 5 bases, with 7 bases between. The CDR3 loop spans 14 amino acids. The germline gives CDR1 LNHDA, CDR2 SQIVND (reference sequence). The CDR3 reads CASSIDGGTGELFF. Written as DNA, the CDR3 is TGTGCCAGTAGTATAGATGGGGGTACCGGGGAGCTGTTTTTT.

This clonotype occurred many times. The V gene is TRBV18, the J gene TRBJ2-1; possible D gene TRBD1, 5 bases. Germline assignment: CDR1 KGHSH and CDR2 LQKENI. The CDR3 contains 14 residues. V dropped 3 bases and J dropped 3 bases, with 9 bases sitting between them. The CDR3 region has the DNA TGTGCCAGCTCACCCCAGGGAAACTACAATGAGCAGTTCTTC. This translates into CASSPQGNYNEQFF.

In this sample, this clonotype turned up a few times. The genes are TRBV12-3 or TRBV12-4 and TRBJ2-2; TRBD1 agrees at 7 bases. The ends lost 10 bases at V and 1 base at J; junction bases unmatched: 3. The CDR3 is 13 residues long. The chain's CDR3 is CATDRVNTGELFF. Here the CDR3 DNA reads TGTGCCACCGACAGGGTGAACACCGGGGAGCTGTTTTTT.

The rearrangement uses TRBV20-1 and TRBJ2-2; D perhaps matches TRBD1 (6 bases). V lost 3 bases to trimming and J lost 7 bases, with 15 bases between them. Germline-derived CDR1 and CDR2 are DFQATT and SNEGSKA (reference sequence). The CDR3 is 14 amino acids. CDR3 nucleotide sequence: TGCAGTGCTAGCCCGACAGGAACCCGCGGGGAGCTGTTTTTT. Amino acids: CSASPTGTRGELFF.

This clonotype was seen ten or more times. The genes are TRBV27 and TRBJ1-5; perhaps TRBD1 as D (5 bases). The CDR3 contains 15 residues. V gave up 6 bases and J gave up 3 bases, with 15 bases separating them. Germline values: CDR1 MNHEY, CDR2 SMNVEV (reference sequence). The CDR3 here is CASSSGTGSNQPQHF. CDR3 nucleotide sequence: TGTGCCAGCAGCTCAGGGACGGGATCCAATCAGCCCCAGCATTTT.

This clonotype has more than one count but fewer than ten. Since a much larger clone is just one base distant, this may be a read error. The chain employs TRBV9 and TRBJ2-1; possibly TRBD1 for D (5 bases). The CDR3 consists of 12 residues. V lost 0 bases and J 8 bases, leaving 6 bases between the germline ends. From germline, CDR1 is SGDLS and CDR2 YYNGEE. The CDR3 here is CASSVEGYEQFF. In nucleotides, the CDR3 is TGTGCCAGCAGCGTAGAGGGGTATGAGCAGTTCTTC.

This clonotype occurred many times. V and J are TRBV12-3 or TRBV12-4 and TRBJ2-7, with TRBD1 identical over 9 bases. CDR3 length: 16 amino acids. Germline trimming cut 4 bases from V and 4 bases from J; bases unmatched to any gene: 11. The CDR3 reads CASSSPRDRVEYEQYF. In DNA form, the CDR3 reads TGTGCCAGCAGTTCTCCCCGGGACAGGGTGGAGTACGAGCAGTACTTC.

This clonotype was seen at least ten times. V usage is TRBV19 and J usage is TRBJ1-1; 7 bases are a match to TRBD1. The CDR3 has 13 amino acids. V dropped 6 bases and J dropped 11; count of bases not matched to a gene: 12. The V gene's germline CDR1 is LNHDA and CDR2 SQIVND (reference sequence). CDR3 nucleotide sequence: TGTGCCAGTAGCCTTCCCGACAGGGATACTGCTTTCTTT. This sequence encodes CASSLPDRDTAFF.